A single sample is the source of the 22 T cell receptor beta chains below, sequenced in a study of fetal regulatory T cell absence and autoimmunity (dated by TCRdb to about 2017). Library creation used the immunoSEQ multiplex PCR assay. TCRdb provides this immuneACCESS table in a form limited to in-frame rearrangements. Some clones are lacking; in checked studies, under half of them reflect an unresolved V gene, and why the rest are absent is not known. The sample table holds about 95,000 clones, of which 72% were seen once. In total, the top ten clones hold less than 2.5% of the sample. The sequenced sample consisted of pancreas tissue. These receptors were taken from a male donor with IPEX syndrome.

Concerning this clone itself: At one end, the junction sequence differs from germline, possibly due to a read error. The rearrangement links TRBV6-5 to TRBJ1-1; possibly TRBD1 for D (5 bases). Germline CDR1 reads MNHEY; CDR2 reads SVGAGI. CDR3 length: 15 amino acids. This CDR3 is CASSLRRQPNAEAFF. The CDR3 region has the DNA TGTGCCAGCAGCCTCCGGAGACAGCCGAACGCTGAAGCTTTCTTT.

The V call is TRBV5-1, the J call TRBJ1-2; maybe TRBD1 (5 bases). Germline CDR1 and CDR2: SGHRS and YFSETQ. The CDR3 totals 11 residues. V lost 3 bases and J 8 bases, leaving 8 bases between the germline ends. The CDR3 here is CASSSGQGYTF. The CDR3 bases are TGCGCCAGCAGCTCCGGACAAGGCTACACCTTC.

This clone was seen more than once but under ten times. The rearrangement links TRBV20-1 to TRBJ2-3; weak D call: TRBD2 (6 bases). The CDR3 has 9 amino acids. The V end was cut by 6 bases, the J end by 12 bases, with 10 bases between. Germline CDR1 is DFQATT and CDR2 is SNEGSKA (reference sequence). The CDR3 spells CSAPGLQYF. The CDR3 bases are TGCAGTGCACCGGGACTCCAGTATTTT.

This chain links TRBV27 with TRBJ1-3; D is unclear. V gave up 8 bases and J gave up 1 base, with 9 bases separating them. The CDR3 has 13 amino acids. Germline values: CDR1 MNHEY, CDR2 SMNVEV (reference sequence). The CDR3 is CASSLRSGNTIYF. DNA of the CDR3: TGTGCCAGCTCCCTTAGATCTGGAAACACCATATATTTT.

This rearrangement joins TRBV21-1 to TRBJ2-2; TRBD2 is the table's D call and was not checked against the DNA. TRBV21-1 constitutes a pseudogene. The CDR3 is 16 amino acids. CDR3 sequence: CASSSPSGGHIGELFF. The CDR3 DNA reads as TGTGCCAGCAGCAGCCCTAGCGGGGGGCATATCGGGGAGCTGTTTTTT.

V gene TRBV15 combines with J gene TRBJ1-1; no definite D call. With 5 bases removed from V and 0 bases from J, the gap between germline ends came to 7 bases. Germline CDR1 is LNHNV and CDR2 is YYDKDF (reference sequence). The CDR3 is made up of 13 amino acids. The CDR3 protein is CATSDLVNTEAFF. The CDR3 DNA sequence: TGTGCCACCAGCGATCTGGTGAACACTGAAGCTTTCTTT.

A few counts support this clone. The chain combines TRBV14 with TRBJ2-7; no clear D. The CDR3 loop spans 12 amino acids. Looked up from germline, CDR1 is SGHDN and CDR2 is FVKESK. Trimming left V 1 base short and J 7 bases short, with 8 bases between. The CDR3 region has the DNA TGTGCCAGCAGCCAAGTAGGTGTAGAGCAGTACTTC. This codes for CASSQVGVEQYF.

For this clone: The sample has other DNA sequences that encode this CDR3 too. This chain connects TRBV7-6 to TRBJ1-5; maybe TRBD1 (6 bases). Germline CDR1 and CDR2: SGHVS and FNYEAQ. Deletions cut 1 base from V and 2 bases from J, with 6 bases between. The CDR3 sequence is 14 residues long. The CDR3 region is CASSLGQGNQPQHF. CDR3 DNA sequence: TGTGCCAGCAGCTTAGGACAGGGCAATCAGCCCCAGCATTTT.

This clone was counted between two and nine times. The chain recombines TRBV6-1 with TRBJ2-3, with D maybe TRBD1 (6 bases). The CDR3 totals 13 residues. V was cut by 4 bases and J by 4 bases, with 9 bases left in between. Germline lookup yields CDR1 MNHNS and CDR2 SASEGT. The CDR3 reads CASSANRADTQYF. CDR3 nucleotide sequence: TGTGCCAGCAGTGCAAACAGGGCAGATACGCAGTATTTT.

The rearrangement joins TRBV4-1 to TRBJ2-5; TRBD2 matches at 14 bases. The junction had 5 bases not matched to a gene; V was cut back by 4 bases and J by 4 bases. The germline V gene has CDR1 MGHRA and CDR2 YSYEKL. The CDR3 runs 16 residues. The CDR3 sequence: CASSLRTSGRLETQYF. The CDR3 nucleotides are TGCGCCAGCAGCCTAAGGACTAGCGGGAGGTTAGAGACCCAGTACTTC.

The V and J genes are TRBV6-4 and TRBJ2-2; D is uncertain. The length of the CDR3 is 13 residues. Germline V lookup: CDR1 MRHNA, CDR2 SNTAGT. Trimming shortened V by 0 bases and J by 3 bases, and 2 bases separated the two germline ends. The CDR3 nucleotides are TGTGCCAGCAGTGACTCAGACACCGGGGAGCTGTTTTTT. It codes for CASSDSDTGELFF.

This chain joins TRBV7-9 and TRBJ2-1; 10 bases are shared with TRBD2. Germline V gene lookup returns CDR1 SEHNR and CDR2 FQNEAQ (reference sequence). The CDR3 is 14 residues long. With 3 bases clipped from V and 7 bases from J, the junction kept 3 bases outside the gene matches. The CDR3 DNA reads TGTGCCAGCAGCTTTAGCGGGAGGAGGAATGAGCAGTTCTTC. This encodes CASSFSGRRNEQFF.

Written as DNA, the CDR3 is TGTGCCAGCAGCTACCTTTCGGGGGACGGTGGCTACACCTTC. It translates to CASSYLSGDGGYTF. The V and J genes are TRBV5-6 and TRBJ1-2, with D possibly TRBD1 on 5 matching bases. The V end lost 3 bases, the J end lost 7 bases, and 16 bases lay between the germline ends. The germline V gene has CDR1 SGHDT and CDR2 YYEEEE. The CDR3 runs 14 residues.

The chain has TRBV4-2 and TRBJ1-5; D remains ambiguous. Germline V CDR1 and CDR2: LGHNA, YNFKEQ. CDR3 length: 16 residues. V was pared by 2 bases and J by 0 bases, with 11 bases between. The CDR3 nucleotides are TGTGCCAGCAGCCAACGCCAGGACGGTAGCAATCAGCCCCAGCATTTT. Its translation: CASSQRQDGSNQPQHF.

The V gene is TRBV5-1, the J gene TRBJ1-1; 7 bases align to TRBD1. In germline, CDR1 is SGHRS, CDR2 YFSETQ. Germline trimming cut 3 bases from V and 8 bases from J; bases unmatched to any gene: 4. The CDR3 has 12 residues. The CDR3 DNA is TGCGCCAGCAGCTCGACAGGGAAGGAAGCTTTCTTT. Translating it yields CASSSTGKEAFF.

This chain connects TRBV6-6 to TRBJ2-7; TRBD2 aligns across 16 bases. CDR1 MNHNY and CDR2 SVGAGI come from the germline V gene (reference sequence). The CDR3 sequence is 16 residues long. With 5 bases clipped from V and 4 bases from J, the junction kept 5 bases outside the gene matches. This CDR3 reads CASSVGTSGRGYEQYF. The CDR3, as DNA: TGTGCCAGCAGTGTCGGGACTAGCGGGAGGGGGTACGAGCAGTACTTC.

CDR3 DNA sequence: TGCGCCAGCAGCCAAGAGCCGAAGGGGAGGAATGAAAAACTGTTTTTT. It translates to CASSQEPKGRNEKLFF. The chain links TRBV4-3 to TRBJ1-4; D is perhaps TRBD1 (5 bases). Trimming removed 0 bases at V and 5 bases at J, with 13 bases between. The CDR3 covers 16 residues. The germline V gene encodes CDR1 LGHNA and CDR2 YSLEER.

The V gene is TRBV29-1, the J gene TRBJ2-5; D not resolved. The CDR3 sequence is 10 residues long. Deletions cut 7 bases from V and 5 bases from J, with 8 bases between. Germline-derived CDR1 and CDR2 are SQVTM and ANQGSEA. CDR3 in amino acids: CSATVETQYF. The DNA for the CDR3 is TGCAGCGCGACCGTTGAGACCCAGTACTTC.

The rearrangement links TRBV6-1 to TRBJ1-2, with 7 positions matching TRBD1. The V and J ends lost 3 bases and 8 bases, in that order; junction bases with no gene match: 9. The CDR3 is made up of 14 amino acids. The germline V gene has CDR1 MNHNS and CDR2 SASEGT. CDR3 coding DNA: TGTGCCAGCAGTGAGCACTACAGGGGCGAGGGCTACACCTTC. Residues: CASSEHYRGEGYTF.

This clone was seen more than once but under ten times. The chain is built from TRBV27 and TRBJ2-7, with D tentatively TRBD1 (5 bases). Germline values: CDR1 MNHEY, CDR2 SMNVEV (reference sequence). The CDR3 extends over 14 amino acids. Trimming took 5 bases from V and 0 from J, leaving 11 bases between them. The CDR3 loop reads CASSIDRGSYEQYF. CDR3 DNA: TGTGCCAGCAGTATCGATAGGGGCTCCTACGAGCAGTACTTC.

The chain carries TRBV19 and TRBJ2-1, with a weak D call TRBD1 (6 bases). V lost 4 bases and J lost 2, with 15 bases in between. The CDR3 has 16 residues. Germline lookup yields CDR1 LNHDA and CDR2 SQIVND (reference sequence). DNA for the CDR3: TGTGCCAGTAGTACGCAAGGGGACACTCCCTACAATGAGCAGTTCTTC. Its protein product is CASSTQGDTPYNEQFF. Looking up the rest from reference TRBV19 and TRBJ2-1 gives the full variable domain: DGGITQSPKYLFRKEGQNVTLSCEQNLNHDAMYWYRQDPGQGLRLIYYSQIVNDFQKGDIAEGYSVSREKKESFPLTVTSAQKNPTAFYLCASSTQGDTPYNEQFFGPGTRLTVL.

This clone was seen more than once but under ten times. The chain combines TRBV10-2 with TRBJ2-7; D gene ambiguous. Germline V gene data show CDR1 as WSHSY and CDR2 as SAAADI. This CDR3 is 12 amino acids long. The V and J ends lost 2 bases and 2 bases respectively, with 4 bases between them. CDR3 nucleotide sequence: TGCGCCAGCAGTGAGGACGCCTACGAGCAGTACTTC. This translates into CASSEDAYEQYF.